This T cell receptor (beta chain) stems from a study of identifying expanded T cells in peripheral blood (dated by TCRdb to the late 2010s). About the full investigation: Four technical replicates, made by sequencing separate aliquots from the same pool of genomic DNA, were compared pairwise. Overall study results and their limits: For all healthy donors, the variance in clone template counts between two-week samples rose significantly as total template count increased. The authors expected that over much longer intervals, such as months to years, biological variance in healthy repertoires might increase even further. The binomial model flagged roughly 1.3 differentially abundant clones between technical replicates but around 15 over approximately 2 weeks and about 19 over around 4 weeks. The beta-binomial model significantly reduced the number of clones called differentially abundant and the false-positive rate across all healthy-donor time intervals.

CDR1 and CDR2 (SNHLY, FYNNEI) derive from the germline V gene. The V and J ends are trimmed by 3 bases and 4 bases, leaving 3 bases between them. The CDR3 numbers 11 residues from cysteine through phenylalanine. Kept here is only the CDR3 DNA, which spans 33 bases and is read in frame from base 1. About this clone itself: No cognate antigen has been identified for it. Nothing much larger sits one base from this clone, and base qualities are not available.

During the collection period, no infections or other immune events were recorded for the healthy donors. Healthy-donor blood repertoires served as a training cohort to calibrate time-dependent variance in a beta-binomial model of T-cell clone differential abundance. There were some ten healthy donors in the training cohort, of whom 3 were female and 7 were male. Donor ages ranged from about 25 to 64 years, with an average of about 41 years. Obtained from a commercial supplier, whole blood was collected from each healthy donor at three time points set about two weeks apart. Genomic DNA was extracted from unsorted whole blood for immunosequencing. TCRbeta CDR3 regions were profiled by bias-controlled multiplex PCR amplification of genomic DNA with the immunoSEQ Assay. On the study's bioinformatics: The absolute abundance of each unique TCRbeta CDR3 region was quantified after sequences were collapsed and filtered. Differential abundance was tested with a binomial (Fisher-equivalent) model and with a beta-binomial model adding time-dependent variance fitted from healthy donors. Clones with fewer than 5 combined templates were removed, and a clone was called differentially abundant if the clone's Benjamini-Hochberg FDR was below 0.01. Beta-binomial variance was modeled as a function of total template count across the two samples using the form v = (b*log(k)+a)^2. Imported from immuneACCESS, the table was reduced by TCRdb to in-frame sequences with V and J called. These copies leave out some clones; in studies compared against another copy, an unresolved V gene accounts for under half, and the cause of the remainder is not known. Clonal size and the V and J genes are those of that table, whereas D and trimming came from the DNA. The sample yields 95,000 to 150,000 clones; around four fifths were counted once. The biggest ten clones account for 3.3% of the sample.

The TCR originated in a person aged 18-70 years in good health. The sample comprised blood. The sequence joins TRBV2 to TRBJ2-5; the D gene assignment is ambiguous. The nucleotide sequence is TGTGCCAGCAGTGATTTAGAGACCCAGTACTTC. Translation gives CASSDLETQYF.